The T cell receptor (beta chain) described here comes from a study of shared clonotypes between healthy human individuals. Using immunoSEQ multiplex PCR, the repertoire was profiled, and TCRdb retains in-frame clones only, with some absent. The sample yields over a million clones, approximately 97% seen once. The split of CD4+ cells yielded CD45RA+ naive and CD45RA-negative memory subsets. J gave up 4 bases and V 5 bases, and 8 bases lay outside the gene matches. This CDR3 comprises 15 residues. CDR1 and CDR2 from the germline V gene are SEHNR and FQNEAQ (reference sequence). The sequencing input was naive CD4+ T cells sorted from blood. Subset given: CD45RA+ positively selected. The clonotype was recovered from a man aged 30-40 years in good health. J is TRBJ2-7 and V is TRBV7-9; 10 bases match TRBD1. The CDR3 DNA is TGTGCCAGCAGCACAACGACAGGGGGCATTTACGAGCAGTACTTC. This gives the protein CASSTTTGGIYEQYF.